The next 31 T cell receptor beta chains were all read from a single sample in a study of T cell responses to AZD1222 COVID-19 vaccine. Clones were read by immunoSEQ multiplex PCR, and TCRdb kept only the in-frame ones, dropping some. The table includes roughly 53,000 clones, approximately 85% detected once. The material sequenced was peripheral blood, taken on day 0 of MenACWY control vaccination. The source of these receptors is an adult in good health.

The chain employs TRBV6-5 and TRBJ1-3; D unresolved. CDR1 and CDR2 from the germline V gene are MNHEY and SVGAGI. V was clipped by 6 bases and J by 0 bases, with 12 bases between them. CDR3 length: 15 amino acids. In nucleotides, the CDR3 is TGTGCCAGCAGCCGCGACCCGGGCTCTGGAAACACCATATATTTT. It codes for CASSRDPGSGNTIYF.

V gene TRBV28 combines with J gene TRBJ1-5; D not certain. With 3 bases removed from V and 3 bases from J, the gap between germline ends came to 9 bases. Germline V gene sequence: CDR1 MDHEN, CDR2 SYDVKM. The CDR3 contains 14 residues. The CDR3 loop reads CASSFDGFNQPQHF. CDR3 nucleotides: TGTGCCAGCAGTTTTGATGGATTCAATCAGCCCCAGCATTTT.

This chain joins TRBV19 and TRBJ2-1; 9 bases are shared with TRBD2. CDR1 is LNHDA and CDR2 is SQIVND in the germline V gene (reference sequence). The CDR3 loop spans 15 amino acids. Trimming took 3 bases from V and 8 from J; bases not matched to a gene: 8. The CDR3 reads CASSILAGSPHEQFF. The CDR3 DNA is TGTGCCAGTAGTATCCTAGCGGGATCACCCCATGAGCAGTTCTTC.

V usage is TRBV30 and J usage is TRBJ2-2; either TRBD1 or TRBD2 may fit D (5 bases each). The V end was cut by 1 base, the J end by 3 bases, with 21 bases between. This CDR3 is 18 amino acids long. Germline CDR1 reads GTSNPN; CDR2 reads SVGIG (reference sequence). The CDR3 here is CAWSARRGMGRHTGELFF. The CDR3 coding sequence is TGTGCCTGGAGTGCGAGACGAGGGATGGGACGACACACCGGGGAGCTGTTTTTT.

The chain is built from TRBV7-2 and TRBJ1-2; D possibly corresponds to TRBD1 (6 bases). V dropped 5 bases and J dropped 4 bases, with 11 bases sitting between them. CDR1 is SGHTA, CDR2 FQGNSA, per germline. CDR3 length equals 13 residues. This CDR3 reads CASSPDRSYGYTF. The CDR3 DNA reads as TGTGCCAGCAGCCCAGACAGGTCCTATGGCTACACCTTC.

J is TRBJ1-1 and V is TRBV11-1; 7 bases match TRBD1. This CDR3 has 14 residues. Looked up from germline, CDR1 is SGHAT and CDR2 is FQDESV (reference sequence). V lost 1 base and J lost 1; bases outside the gene matches: 0. This CDR3 is CASSLGQGNTEAFF. The DNA for the CDR3 is TGTGCCAGCAGCTTAGGACAGGGGAACACTGAAGCTTTCTTT.

This clone was detected only a few times. The CDR3 DNA reads as TGTGCCAGTAGCTCTCTCTACGAGCAGTACTTC. It yields the protein CASSSLYEQYF. The V and J genes are TRBV19 and TRBJ2-7; D is unresolved. The CDR3 spans 11 residues. The germline V gene has CDR1 LNHDA and CDR2 SQIVND (reference sequence). Trimming stripped 6 bases from V and 3 bases from J, with 6 bases between.

V and J are TRBV28 and TRBJ2-7, with 10 positions matching TRBD1. The germline CDR1 and CDR2 sequences are MDHEN and SYDVKM. V dropped 4 bases and J dropped 7; count of bases not matched to a gene: 10. This CDR3 is built from 15 residues. This chain's CDR3 is CASSSDGTGDWEQYF. The CDR3 bases are TGTGCCAGCAGTTCGGACGGGACAGGGGATTGGGAGCAGTACTTC.

V is TRBV7-9 and J is TRBJ2-1; 13 bases are a match to TRBD2. CDR1 is SEHNR, CDR2 FQNEAQ, per germline (reference sequence). The CDR3 loop spans 17 amino acids. Unmatched junction bases numbered 6, after V lost 0 bases and J lost 7 bases. The CDR3 loop reads CASSLAGTSGIVNEQFF. CDR3 DNA: TGTGCCAGCAGCTTAGCGGGGACTAGCGGGATTGTGAATGAGCAGTTCTTC.

The chain links TRBV9 to TRBJ2-1; maybe TRBD2 (5 bases). The CDR3 has 13 amino acids. The germline V gene encodes CDR1 SGDLS and CDR2 YYNGEE. V lost 2 bases and J 8 bases, leaving 11 bases between the germline ends. CDR3 protein: CASSVVAGDEQFF. CDR3 coding DNA: TGTGCCAGCAGCGTGGTCGCGGGCGATGAGCAGTTCTTC.

The chain links TRBV28 to TRBJ2-3; D perhaps matches TRBD2 (5 bases). V lost 4 bases to trimming and J lost 1 base, with 15 bases between them. The CDR3 consists of 16 residues. CDR1 and CDR2 (germline): MDHEN, SYDVKM. The CDR3 region is CASSSFGERGTDTQYF. The CDR3 DNA follows: TGTGCCAGCAGTTCTTTTGGGGAGAGGGGCACAGATACGCAGTATTTT. The variable domain in full, with the rest retrieved from reference TRBV28 and TRBJ2-3, is DVKVTQSSRYLVKRTGEKVFLECVQDMDHENMFWYRQDPGLGLRLIYFSYDVKMKEKGDIPEGYSVSREKKERFSLILESASTNQTSMYLCASSSFGERGTDTQYFGPGTRLTVL.

V usage is TRBV19 and J usage is TRBJ1-2; TRBD1 might be the D (6 bases). V dropped 5 bases and J dropped 3 bases, with 13 bases sitting between them. CDR1 is LNHDA and CDR2 is SQIVND in the germline V gene (reference sequence). The CDR3 spans 14 residues. DNA of the CDR3: TGTGCCAGTAGTCGGGACAACTGGGACTATGGCTACACCTTC. Encoded protein: CASSRDNWDYGYTF.

The rearrangement uses TRBV21-1 and TRBJ1-1; the D segment call TRBD1 is taken from the table without a DNA check. TRBV21-1 is a known pseudogene. The CDR3 extends over 16 amino acids. This chain's CDR3 is CASSKYRGFSSTEAFF. The CDR3 DNA reads as TGTGCCAGCAGCAAATATAGGGGATTTTCGAGCACTGAAGCTTTCTTT.

Worth noting for this clone: This CDR3 is also generated by other DNA sequences in the sample. The rearrangement uses TRBV18 and TRBJ2-7, with TRBD1 matching over 9 bases. CDR1 is KGHSH and CDR2 is LQKENI in the germline V gene. Trimming removed 3 bases from V and 3 bases from J; junction bases left unmatched: 3. The CDR3 length is 14 residues. In DNA form, the CDR3 reads TGTGCCAGCTCACCCACAGGGGGCAACTACGAGCAGTACTTC. Protein: CASSPTGGNYEQYF.

This chain joins TRBV21-1 and TRBJ2-3; the table calls TRBD1, which could not be checked here. TRBV21-1 is labeled a pseudogene. The CDR3 runs to 13 residues. CDR3 amino acids: CANRDREVDTQYF. The CDR3 DNA follows: TGTGCCAATCGGGACAGGGAGGTAGATACGCAGTATTTT.

This clone was seen a handful of times. V is TRBV12-5 and J is TRBJ2-2; tentatively, D is TRBD1 (6 bases). Germline values: CDR1 LGHNT, CDR2 FRNRAP. The CDR3 consists of 12 residues. The germline V and J ends were trimmed by 6 bases and 5 bases, with 7 bases remaining between them. CDR3 protein: CASGTGTGELFF. CDR3 coding DNA: TGTGCTAGTGGCACAGGGACCGGGGAGCTGTTTTTT.

This clone was counted once. The chain joins TRBV19 to TRBJ2-3; tentatively, D is TRBD1 (5 bases). The V gene lost 3 bases and the J gene lost 3 bases, with 16 bases spanning the gap. From germline, CDR1 is LNHDA and CDR2 SQIVND (reference sequence). The CDR3 extends over 16 amino acids. This CDR3 is CASSIRTSPGTDTQYF. The CDR3, as DNA: TGTGCCAGTAGTATCAGGACATCTCCAGGGACAGATACGCAGTATTTT.

This rearrangement joins TRBV10-3 to TRBJ2-3, with D perhaps matching TRBD2 (6 bases). Germline V gives CDR1 ENHRY, CDR2 SYGVKD. Trimming left V 4 bases short and J 2 bases short, with 13 bases between. The CDR3 is 15 amino acids. The DNA of the CDR3 is TGTGCCATCAGTGCTAGCGACCTGCCCACAGATACGCAGTATTTT. It codes for CAISASDLPTDTQYF.

This clone has a single count. The chain combines TRBV24-1 with TRBJ1-5; tentatively, D is TRBD1 (5 bases). Trimming left V 3 bases short and J 2 bases short, with 10 bases between. The CDR3 consists of 15 residues. The germline V gene encodes CDR1 KGHDR and CDR2 SFDVKD. The CDR3 spells CATSDTREGNQPQHF. DNA of the CDR3: TGTGCCACCAGTGATACCAGGGAGGGCAATCAGCCCCAGCATTTT.

The V and J genes are TRBV2 and TRBJ2-7; D gene uncertain. Germline CDR1 and CDR2: SNHLY and FYNNEI. This CDR3 is built from 15 residues. Deletions cut 2 bases from V and 3 bases from J, with 14 bases between. CDR3 protein: CASSELGITNYEQYF. The CDR3 DNA sequence: TGTGCCAGCAGTGAACTGGGCATAACGAACTACGAGCAGTACTTC. The complete variable domain, with remaining parts taken from reference TRBV2 and TRBJ2-7, reads EPEVTQTPSHQVTQMGQEVILRCVPISNHLYFYWYRQILGQKVEFLVSFYNNEISEKSEIFDDQFSVERPDGSNFTLKIRSTKLEDSAMYFCASSELGITNYEQYFGPGTRLTVT.

V usage is TRBV6-2 or TRBV6-3 and J usage is TRBJ1-1, with 9 bases lining up with TRBD1. V lost 8 bases and J lost 2; bases outside the gene matches: 12. The CDR3 contains 16 residues. The germline gives CDR1 MNHEY, CDR2 SVGEGT. Here the CDR3 reads CASGRGTGGKNTEAFF. Here the CDR3 DNA reads TGTGCCAGCGGCCGAGGTACAGGGGGCAAAAACACTGAAGCTTTCTTT.

The chain is built from TRBV5-4 and TRBJ1-1, with D possibly TRBD1 on 6 matching bases. CDR1 and CDR2 from the germline V gene are SGHNT and YYREEE (reference sequence). V was pared by 1 base and J by 3 bases, with 13 bases between. The CDR3 loop spans 15 amino acids. CDR3 DNA sequence: TGTGCCAGCAGCTTGTCCCCAGGGGCCGACACTGAAGCTTTCTTT. It codes for CASSLSPGADTEAFF.

The V and J genes are TRBV4-3 and TRBJ2-7, with D possibly matching TRBD2 (6 bases). CDR3 length: 16 residues. The V gene's germline CDR1 is LGHNA and CDR2 YSLEER. V was clipped by 0 bases and J by 3 bases, with 15 bases between them. CDR3 sequence (DNA): TGCGCCAGCAGCCAAGAGGCGGGATACCCCCTCTACGAGCAGTACTTC. Amino acid sequence: CASSQEAGYPLYEQYF.

The chain links TRBV6-2 or TRBV6-3 to TRBJ1-2; the match to TRBD1 covers 8 bases. V trimming: 5 bases; J trimming: 7 bases; junction bases outside the gene matches: 6. The CDR3 length is 13 residues. Germline V CDR1 and CDR2: MNHEY, SVGEGT. DNA for the CDR3: TGTGCCAGCAGTGCCGGACAGGGAGCTGGCTACACCTTC. Translated, it gives CASSAGQGAGYTF.

The chain is built from TRBV20-1 and TRBJ1-5; no clear D. The CDR3 sequence is 10 residues long. Germline lookup yields CDR1 DFQATT and CDR2 SNEGSKA (reference sequence). V was trimmed by 6 bases and J by 4 bases, leaving 4 bases between them. CDR3 coding DNA: TGCAGTGCCGATAATCAGCCCCAGCATTTT. As protein: CSADNQPQHF.

As to this clone: The sample contains more than one DNA sequence encoding this CDR3. The gene calls are TRBV7-2 and TRBJ2-3, with unresolved D. This CDR3 spans 11 amino acids. Germline V gene lookup returns CDR1 SGHTA and CDR2 FQGNSA. V gave up 5 bases and J gave up 4 bases, with 4 bases separating them. CDR3 residues: CASSLSDTQYF. CDR3 nucleotide sequence: TGTGCCAGCAGCCTCTCAGATACGCAGTATTTT. Variable domain in full (rest from reference TRBV7-2 and TRBJ2-3): GAGVSQSPSNKVTEKGKDVELRCDPISGHTALYWYRQSLGQGLEFLIYFQGNSAPDKSGLPSDRFSAERTGGSVSTLTIQRTQQEDSAVYLCASSLSDTQYFGPGTRLTVL.

The chain has TRBV4-3 and TRBJ1-1; perhaps TRBD1 as D (5 bases). V lost 5 bases and J lost 3, with 19 bases in between. Germline V gene lookup returns CDR1 LGHNA and CDR2 YSLEER. CDR3 length: 16 amino acids. The CDR3 DNA sequence: TGCGCCAGCAGCTTTCCTTCCAGGGAAAATGACACTGAAGCTTTCTTT. The encoded protein is CASSFPSRENDTEAFF.

The chain joins TRBV28 to TRBJ2-4; the D is unclear. The CDR3 sequence is 17 residues long. The germline V gene encodes CDR1 MDHEN and CDR2 SYDVKM. V was pared by 3 bases and J by 0 bases, with 15 bases between. For the CDR3, the DNA is TGTGCCAGCAGTTTTCATCCCACAATACTAGCCAAAAACATTCAGTACTTC. This codes for CASSFHPTILAKNIQYF.

In this sample, this clone turned up once. The V call is TRBV4-2, the J call TRBJ2-4; D remains unclear. This CDR3 is 15 amino acids long. Germline V CDR1 and CDR2: LGHNA, YNFKEQ. V lost 0 bases and J 5 bases, leaving 11 bases between the germline ends. DNA for the CDR3: TGTGCCAGCAGCCAAGATCTAGGTAGAGAAAACATTCAGTACTTC. Protein: CASSQDLGRENIQYF.

This chain uses TRBV12-3 or TRBV12-4 with TRBJ2-7, with a possible D match to TRBD1 (6 bases). V lost 3 bases and J lost 9, with 15 bases in between. The CDR3 has 13 amino acids. The CDR3 loop reads CASSLGAGEWQYF. As DNA, the CDR3 is TGTGCCAGCAGTTTGGGTGCAGGGGAATGGCAGTACTTC.

The chain carries TRBV7-3 and TRBJ2-3, with 7 nucleotides matching TRBD2. The J segment lost 1 base and the V segment lost 5 bases, leaving 3 bases of the junction unmatched. Germline V gives CDR1 SGHTA, CDR2 FQGTGA. There are 14 residues in the CDR3. The CDR3 DNA follows: TGTGCCAGCAGCCCCGCGGGGGGCACAGATACGCAGTATTTT. Translating it yields CASSPAGGTDTQYF.